This entry describes one TCR beta chain. As yet, its antigen is unknown. Germline V gives CDR1 MNHEY, CDR2 SVGAGI. The CDR3 covers 15 residues. Trimming took off 2 bases at V and 3 bases at J, with 13 bases between the two ends. This specimen comes from a study of shared clonotypes between healthy human individuals. All donors qualified as healthy HIV-negative adults and had experienced no recent acute infections or vaccinations. Original processing notes: As immunoSEQ supplied junction-only sequences (without quality scores), filtering differed. Sequenced by immunoSEQ multiplex PCR; TCRdb stores in-frame clones only, minus some. That table supplies the V and J calls and clone size; D and trimming were determined from the DNA. The sample holds approximately 1.5 million clones; 98% to 99% are singletons and the top ten take 0.3% to 0.45%. Study-level findings and limits: Sample collection involved blood only; tissue repertoires are likely different. Sorted-subset samples were not fully sequenced, rarefaction indicated.

The source is a man aged 30 to 39 in good health. Sequenced material: naive CD4+ T cells sorted from blood. Noted subset: CD45RA+ positively selected. This chain links TRBV6-5 with TRBJ1-1; D is ambiguous. CDR3 bases: TGTGCCAGCAGTTACGGTGGCCTTGTGGACACTGAAGCTTTCTTT. It is translated as CASSYGGLVDTEAFF.